The rows below give T cell receptor beta chains drawn from one sample of a study of shared clonotypes between healthy human individuals. Some clones are missing from TCRdb's copy, which holds only in-frame ones; the method was immunoSEQ multiplex PCR. The sample records more than 2,000,000 clones, about 92% being singletons. The sample comprised naive CD4+ T cells from PBMCs. Source of these receptors: a man between 18 and 29 years old in good health. Some clones in this sample may be carry-over from other donors' samples. The CDR3 runs from the conserved cysteine through the conserved F or W. The order of the fields is D gene, J gene, V gene, clone size, CDR3 DNA, CDR3 protein. D genes are given only for firm matches. Size values are once, few and many counts, or a class for expanded clones, and some rows have none.

-,TRBJ1-3,TRBV7-9,-,TGTGCCAGCAGCTTATTGCAGCTTCCTGGAAACACCATATATTTT,CASSLLQLPGNTIYF
-,TRBJ2-7,TRBV6-5,-,TGTGCCAGCAGCCCGAGTTACGAGCAGTACTTC,CASSPSYEQYF
-,TRBJ2-2,TRBV14,-,TGTGCCAGTTCCACCGGGACCAACACCGGGGAGCTGTTTTTT,CASSTGTNTGELFF
-,TRBJ1-2,TRBV28,-,TGTGCCAGCAGTCTCAGGAACTATGGCTACACCTTC,CASSLRNYGYTF
TRBD1,TRBJ2-7,TRBV18,-,TGTGCCAGCTCACAACAGGGGAATAGGTACGAGCAGTACTTC,CASSQQGNRYEQYF
-,TRBJ2-3,TRBV10-1,-,TGCGCCAGCAGTGAGTGGCGCGGAGATACGCAGTATTTT,CASSEWRGDTQYF
-,TRBJ2-7,TRBV29-1,-,TGCAGCGTTGTTTCCGGTGGGGTTGACTACGAGCAGTACTTC,CSVVSGGVDYEQYF
TRBD2,TRBJ2-1,TRBV5-4,-,TGTGCCAGCAGCTCGACTAGCGGGTACTCCTACAATGAGCAGTTCTTC,CASSSTSGYSYNEQFF
-,TRBJ2-3,TRBV25-1,-,TGTGCCAGCAGTGAATCGGGTATAGATACGCAGTATTTT,CASSESGIDTQYF
-,TRBJ1-2,TRBV6-1,-,TGTGCCAGCAGTGAAGGGGGTGTGGCGAAGGCCGCTAACTATGGCTACACCTTC,CASSEGGVAKAANYGYTF
-,TRBJ1-2,TRBV6-1,-,TGTGCCAGCTTAGTATCGTATGGCTACACCTTC,CASLVSYGYTF
-,TRBJ1-2,TRBV27,-,TGTGCCAGCAGTTCTCGAGTTACTAACTATGGCTACACCTTC,CASSSRVTNYGYTF
TRBD1,TRBJ1-2,TRBV19,once,TGTGCCAGTAGCGACAGGGGGCGCGGCTATGGCTACACCTTC,CASSDRGRGYGYTF
-,TRBJ2-1,TRBV28,-,TGTGCCAGCTTCTCGTACCTGAGTCTAGCGAGATACAATGAGCAGTTCTTC,CASFSYLSLARYNEQFF
-,TRBJ2-7,TRBV7-9,-,TGTGCCAGCAGCTTAGAGTACGCAGGGTACGAGCAGTACTTC,CASSLEYAGYEQYF
-,TRBJ2-2,TRBV27,-,TGTGCCAGCAGTCCCTCAGGGGTCAACACCGGGGAGCTGTTTTTT,CASSPSGVNTGELFF
-,TRBJ2-1,TRBV7-3,-,TGTGCCAGCAGCTTAGCAAATGAGCAGTTCTTC,CASSLANEQFF
TRBD2,TRBJ2-1,TRBV27,-,TGTGCCAGCAGTTTTGGAGTAGCGGGAGTAAATGAGCAGTTCTTC,CASSFGVAGVNEQFF
TRBD2,TRBJ2-7,TRBV28,-,TGTGCCAGCAGTACTCCGGGACTAGAAGTCGACGAGCAGTACTTC,CASSTPGLEVDEQYF
-,TRBJ2-7,TRBV5-1,-,TGCGCCAGCAGCGAGGGAGCTTCCTACGAGCAGTACTTC,CASSEGASYEQYF
-,TRBJ1-1,TRBV19,-,TGTGCCAGTAGTATGGGAAGTTTGGCAAACACTGAAGCTTTCTTT,CASSMGSLANTEAFF
TRBD1,TRBJ1-4,TRBV6-6,-,TGTGCCAGCAGTTACGGGGACAGGAAAAATGAAAAACTGTTTTTT,CASSYGDRKNEKLFF
-,TRBJ1-4,TRBV9,-,TGTGCCAGCAGCGGGAGGGCAACTAATGAAAAACTGTTTTTT,CASSGRATNEKLFF
-,TRBJ2-5,TRBV29-1,-,TGCAGCGTTGATCCGGGCAGGGGGGCAGAGACCCAGTACTTC,CSVDPGRGAETQYF
-,TRBJ2-1,TRBV6-6,-,TGTGCCAGCAGTTACGTCATCAATGAGCAGTTCTTC,CASSYVINEQFF
-,TRBJ2-5,TRBV15,-,TGTGCCACCAGCAGTTCAAGAGAGACCCAGTACTTC,CATSSSRETQYF
-,TRBJ2-5,TRBV29-1,-,TGCAGCGCCGTGGACAGACAAGAGACCCAGTACTTC,CSAVDRQETQYF
-,TRBJ1-5,TRBV6-1,-,TGTGCCAGCAGTGAAGCGGGCAGATCGAGGCAGCCCCAGCATTTT,CASSEAGRSRQPQHF
-,TRBJ2-1,TRBV6-4,-,TGTGCCAGCAGTGAGAGGGACCGAATTTTGGGTGAGCAGTTCTTC,CASSERDRILGEQFF
-,TRBJ1-2,TRBV7-2,-,TGTGCCAGCAGCTTAGAACGGTCTGATGGCTACACCTTC,CASSLERSDGYTF
-,TRBJ1-1,TRBV19,-,TGTGCCAGTAGTCCGAGAGTCCCGGGACAAAACACTGAAGCTTTCTTT,CASSPRVPGQNTEAFF
TRBD1,TRBJ1-1,TRBV28,-,TGTGCCAGCAGTTTAGAGGGGGCATCCGCTTTCTTT,CASSLEGASAFF
-,TRBJ2-3,TRBV25-1,-,TGTGCCAGCAGTGGAACCCGGGACCCTGGGGCAGATACGCAGTATTTT,CASSGTRDPGADTQYF
TRBD2,TRBJ2-1,TRBV4-3,-,TGCGCCAGCAGCCAAACCGGGACTAGCGTGTACAATGAGCAGTTCTTC,CASSQTGTSVYNEQFF
TRBD1,TRBJ2-7,TRBV19,-,TGTGCCTCCTTGGGACAGGGGGGGAACGAGCAGTACTTC,CASLGQGGNEQYF
TRBD2,TRBJ2-2,TRBV5-1,-,TGCGCCAGCAGCTTGGCCGGGACTAGCGGGAGGACGAACACCGGGGAGCTGTTTTTT,CASSLAGTSGRTNTGELFF
-,TRBJ1-2,TRBV9,-,TGTGCCAGCAGCGTGGTTTCAAGGGGTACCTATGGCTACACCTTC,CASSVVSRGTYGYTF
-,TRBJ2-6,TRBV5-4,-,TGTGCCAGCAGCTTGTTACAGGGAAGCTCTGGGGCCAACGTCCTGACTTTC,CASSLLQGSSGANVLTF
-,TRBJ1-1,TRBV6-5,-,TGTGCCAGCAGTTTCCTCTCTGGGAACACTGAAGCTTTCTTT,CASSFLSGNTEAFF
-,TRBJ2-6,TRBV6-1,-,TGTGCCAGCCTGGCCGGGGCCAACGTCCTGACTTTC,CASLAGANVLTF
TRBD1,TRBJ2-5,TRBV5-1,-,TGCGCCAGCAGCTCGACCGGGACAGGGGAAGAGACCCAGTACTTC,CASSSTGTGEETQYF
-,TRBJ2-1,TRBV5-4,-,TGTGCCAGCAGCTTGCTCTCGGTACCGGGAGTCTACAATGAGCAGTTCTTC,CASSLLSVPGVYNEQFF
TRBD2,TRBJ2-1,TRBV28,-,TGTGCCAGCAGTCCCCCTAGCGGGAGTTTCAATGAGCAGTTCTTC,CASSPPSGSFNEQFF
TRBD1,TRBJ2-2,TRBV5-1,-,TGCGCCAGCAGCACCGGGACAGTACATACCGGGGAGCTGTTTTTT,CASSTGTVHTGELFF
TRBD2,TRBJ2-7,TRBV5-4,-,TGTGCCAGCAGCGCGGGACTAGCGGAATACTACGAGCAGTACTTC,CASSAGLAEYYEQYF
-,TRBJ1-1,TRBV28,-,TGTGCCAGCAGTTCCGGACAGAACACTGAAGCTTTCTTT,CASSSGQNTEAFF
TRBD1,TRBJ1-5,TRBV19,-,TGTGCCAGTAGGGACAGGGGGCCGGGTCAGCCCCAGCATTTT,CASRDRGPGQPQHF
-,TRBJ1-5,TRBV6-1,-,TGTGCCAGCAGTGAGGGGTCGACTCGAAATCAGCCCCAGCATTTT,CASSEGSTRNQPQHF
TRBD2,TRBJ2-7,TRBV6-6,once,TGTGCCAGCAGTACCTCCGGGACTAGCGGGATGGGAGAGCAGTACTTC,CASSTSGTSGMGEQYF
TRBD1,TRBJ2-2,TRBV4-1,-,TGCGCCAGCAGCCGGTGGACAGGGCAGAACACCGGGGAGCTGTTTTTT,CASSRWTGQNTGELFF
-,TRBJ2-6,TRBV28,-,TGTGCCAGCAGTTTAGTGAGGGGACGAAGATCTGGGGCCAACGTCCTGACTTTC,CASSLVRGRRSGANVLTF
TRBD2,TRBJ2-6,TRBV18,-,TGTGCCAGCTCACCGACGGGAGGTTTGAGGGAAATGGGAGCTGGGGCCAACGTCCTGACTTTC,CASSPTGGLREMGAGANVLTF
-,TRBJ1-4,TRBV19,-,TGTGCCAGTAGTATCGTCAATGAAAAACTGTTTTTT,CASSIVNEKLFF